The present T cell receptor beta chain was sequenced within a study of blood T cells in healthy people across ages. V gave up 1 base and J gave up 10 bases, with 5 bases separating them. The CDR3 runs 11 residues. In germline, CDR1 is MNHEY, CDR2 SVGAGI. Sample-barcoded 5' priming and a J-beta primer mix drove a second PCR of roughly 7 to 11 cycles. The yield of each sample was at least 2.5 million CDR3-containing paired-end reads. TCRdb analysed the 5' RACE reads with MiXCR anew, one entry per CDR3 protein. The sample holds 750,000 to 950,000 distinct CDR3 sequences, 53% seen once. This clonotype was sampled from an elderly man in good health. Sequences were obtained from blood. The chain carries TRBV6-5 and TRBJ2-1, with D unresolved. CDR3 bases: TGTGCCAGCAGTTACTTGGGGGAGCAGTTCTTC. Translated: CASSYLGEQFF.